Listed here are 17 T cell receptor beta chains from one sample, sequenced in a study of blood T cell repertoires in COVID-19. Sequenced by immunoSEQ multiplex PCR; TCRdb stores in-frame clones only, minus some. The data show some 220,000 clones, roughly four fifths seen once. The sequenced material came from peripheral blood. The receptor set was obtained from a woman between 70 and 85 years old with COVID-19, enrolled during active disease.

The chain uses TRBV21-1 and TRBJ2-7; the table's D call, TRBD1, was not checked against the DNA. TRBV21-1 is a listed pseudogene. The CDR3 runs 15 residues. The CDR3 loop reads CASRGTPQGANEQYF. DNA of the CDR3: TGTGCCAGCAGAGGCACTCCCCAAGGGGCTAACGAGCAGTACTTC.

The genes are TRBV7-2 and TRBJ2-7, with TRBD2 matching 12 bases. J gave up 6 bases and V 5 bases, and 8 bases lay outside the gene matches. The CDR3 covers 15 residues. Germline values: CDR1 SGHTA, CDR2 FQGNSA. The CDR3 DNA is TGTGCCAGCAGCGCCGCTAGCGGGAGGGCCGGCGAGCAGTACTTC. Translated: CASSAASGRAGEQYF.

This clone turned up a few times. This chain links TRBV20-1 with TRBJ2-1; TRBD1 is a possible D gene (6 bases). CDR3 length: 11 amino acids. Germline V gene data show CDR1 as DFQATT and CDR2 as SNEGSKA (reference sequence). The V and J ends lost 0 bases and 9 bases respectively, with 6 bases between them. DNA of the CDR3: TGCAGTGCTAGAGACAGGGGTGAGCAGTTCTTC. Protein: CSARDRGEQFF.

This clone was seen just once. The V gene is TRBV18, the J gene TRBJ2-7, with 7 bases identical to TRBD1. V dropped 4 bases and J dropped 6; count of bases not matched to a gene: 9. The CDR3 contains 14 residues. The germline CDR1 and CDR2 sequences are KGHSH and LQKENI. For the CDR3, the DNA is TGTGCCAGCTCACAGGGGACAGTACCTCTCGAGCAGTACTTC. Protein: CASSQGTVPLEQYF.

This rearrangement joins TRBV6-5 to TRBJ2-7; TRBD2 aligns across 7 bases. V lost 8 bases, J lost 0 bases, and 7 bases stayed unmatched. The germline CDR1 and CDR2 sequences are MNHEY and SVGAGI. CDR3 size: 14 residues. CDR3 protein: CASASGESSYEQYF. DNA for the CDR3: TGTGCCAGCGCAAGCGGGGAGAGCTCCTACGAGCAGTACTTC.

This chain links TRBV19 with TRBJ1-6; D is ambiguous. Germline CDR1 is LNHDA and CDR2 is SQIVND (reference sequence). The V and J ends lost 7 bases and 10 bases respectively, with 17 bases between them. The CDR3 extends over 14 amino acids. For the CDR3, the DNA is TGTGCCAGTACAATGCGGGAGTTTGGCTCACCCCTCCACTTT. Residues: CASTMREFGSPLHF.

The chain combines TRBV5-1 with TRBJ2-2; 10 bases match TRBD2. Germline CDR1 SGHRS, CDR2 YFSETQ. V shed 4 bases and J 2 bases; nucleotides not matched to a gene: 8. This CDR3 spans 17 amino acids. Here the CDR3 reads CASSRGSGRRNTGELFF. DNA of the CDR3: TGCGCCAGCAGCCGGGGTAGCGGGAGGAGAAACACCGGGGAGCTGTTTTTT. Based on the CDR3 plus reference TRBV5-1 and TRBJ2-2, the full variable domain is KAGVTQTPRYLIKTRGQQVTLSCSPISGHRSVSWYQQTPGQGLQFLFEYFSETQRNKGNFPGRFSGRQFSNSRSEMNVSTLELGDSALYLCASSRGSGRRNTGELFFGEGSRLTVL.

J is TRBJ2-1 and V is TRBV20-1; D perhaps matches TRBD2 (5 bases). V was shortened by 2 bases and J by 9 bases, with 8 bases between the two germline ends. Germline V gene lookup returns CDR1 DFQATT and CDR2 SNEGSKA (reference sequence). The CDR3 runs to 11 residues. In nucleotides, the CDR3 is TGCAGTGCTAGATCCCGGGGTGAGCAGTTCTTC. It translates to CSARSRGEQFF.

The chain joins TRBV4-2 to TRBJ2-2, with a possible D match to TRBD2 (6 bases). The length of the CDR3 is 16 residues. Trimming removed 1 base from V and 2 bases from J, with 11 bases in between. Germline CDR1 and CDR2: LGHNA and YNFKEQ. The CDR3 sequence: CASSQASGVNTGELFF. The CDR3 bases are TGTGCCAGCAGCCAAGCTTCGGGAGTAAACACCGGGGAGCTGTTTTTT.

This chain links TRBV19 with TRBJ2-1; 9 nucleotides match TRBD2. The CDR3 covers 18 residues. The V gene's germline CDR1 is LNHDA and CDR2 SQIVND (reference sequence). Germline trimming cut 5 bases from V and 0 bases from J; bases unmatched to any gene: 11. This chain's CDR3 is CASSLAGYRASSYNEQFF. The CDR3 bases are TGTGCCAGTAGTCTAGCGGGATACAGGGCGAGCTCCTACAATGAGCAGTTCTTC.

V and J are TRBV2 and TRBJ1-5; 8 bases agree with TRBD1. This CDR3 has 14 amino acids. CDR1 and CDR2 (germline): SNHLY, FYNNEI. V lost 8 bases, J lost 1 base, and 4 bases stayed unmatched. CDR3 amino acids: CASRRGQSNQPQHF. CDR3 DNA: TGTGCCAGCCGCAGGGGGCAGAGCAATCAGCCCCAGCATTTT.

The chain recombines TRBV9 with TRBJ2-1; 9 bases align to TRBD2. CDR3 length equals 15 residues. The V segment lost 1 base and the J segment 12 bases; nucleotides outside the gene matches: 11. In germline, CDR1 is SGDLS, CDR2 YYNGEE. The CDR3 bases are TGTGCCAGCAGCGTATCGGCTAGCGGGGTGGACGCGCAGTTCTTC. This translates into CASSVSASGVDAQFF.

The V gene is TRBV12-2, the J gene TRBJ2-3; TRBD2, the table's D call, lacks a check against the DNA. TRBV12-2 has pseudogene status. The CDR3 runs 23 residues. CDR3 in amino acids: CASRLGICMASGRAKCSTDTQYF. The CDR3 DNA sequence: TGTGCAAGTCGCTTAGGTATTTGTATGGCTAGCGGGAGGGCCAAGTGTAGCACAGATACGCAGTATTTT.

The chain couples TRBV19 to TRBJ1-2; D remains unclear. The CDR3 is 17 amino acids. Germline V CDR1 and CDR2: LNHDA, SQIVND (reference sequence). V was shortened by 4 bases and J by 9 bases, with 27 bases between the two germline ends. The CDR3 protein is CASSKRITVSPLVSYTF. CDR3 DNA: TGTGCCAGTAGTAAACGAATAACGGTGTCGCCGCTCGTTAGCTACACCTTC.

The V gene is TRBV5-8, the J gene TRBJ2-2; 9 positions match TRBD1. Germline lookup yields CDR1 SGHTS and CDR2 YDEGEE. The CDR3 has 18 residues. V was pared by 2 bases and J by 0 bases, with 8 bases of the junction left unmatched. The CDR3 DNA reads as TGTGCCAGCAGCTTCGACGGGACAGGGTCCACGAACACCGGGGAGCTGTTTTTT. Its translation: CASSFDGTGSTNTGELFF.

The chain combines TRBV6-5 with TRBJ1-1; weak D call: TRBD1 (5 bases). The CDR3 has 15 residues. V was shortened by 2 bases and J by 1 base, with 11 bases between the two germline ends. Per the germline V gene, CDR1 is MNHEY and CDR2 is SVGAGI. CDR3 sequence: CASSYPGGKNTEAFF. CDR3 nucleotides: TGTGCCAGCAGTTACCCGGGGGGGAAGAACACTGAAGCTTTCTTT.

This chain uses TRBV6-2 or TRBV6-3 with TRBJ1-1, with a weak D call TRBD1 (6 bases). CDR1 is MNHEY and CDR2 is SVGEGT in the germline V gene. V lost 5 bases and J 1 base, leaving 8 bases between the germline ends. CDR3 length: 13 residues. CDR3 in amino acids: CASSTGTNTEAFF. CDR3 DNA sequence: TGTGCCAGCAGTACAGGGACGAACACTGAAGCTTTCTTT.